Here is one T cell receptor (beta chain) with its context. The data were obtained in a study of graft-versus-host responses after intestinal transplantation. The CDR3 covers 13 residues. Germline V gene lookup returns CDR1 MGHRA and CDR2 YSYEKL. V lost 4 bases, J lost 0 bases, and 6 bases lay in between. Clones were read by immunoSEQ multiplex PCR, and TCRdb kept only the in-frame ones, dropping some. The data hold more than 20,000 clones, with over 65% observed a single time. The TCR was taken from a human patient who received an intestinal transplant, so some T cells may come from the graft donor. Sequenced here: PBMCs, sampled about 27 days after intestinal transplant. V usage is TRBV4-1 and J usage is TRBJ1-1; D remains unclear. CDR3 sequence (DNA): TGCGCCAGCAGCCGGGCAGTGAACACTGAAGCTTTCTTT. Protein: CASSRAVNTEAFF.